The clone carrying this T cell receptor beta chain came up a few times. Its antigen is not identified. The sample is drawn from a study of cytomegalovirus exposure and HLA in healthy donors. The PCR used 60 Vbeta and 13 Jbeta primers. This table comes from immunoSEQ multiplex PCR, and its TCRdb copy is limited to in-frame clones, with some not included. The sample lists more than 150,000 clones, roughly 82% seen once, with approximately 1.2% in the top ten. CDR3 size: 12 residues. Per germline, CDR1 SGHRS and CDR2 YFSETQ. The V end lost 3 bases, the J end lost 6 bases, and 6 bases lay between the germline ends. Study-wide findings and caveats: In vitro experiments confirmed that a few CMV-associated chains were specific for CMV antigens. An observed cluster of highly shared sequence variants was recorded as a likely sequencing artifact. Some public TCRs appeared in many individuals, while most sequences were rare. Researchers reported in a later analysis that a missense DCLRE1C variant was tied to TCR beta V- and J-gene trimming.

This receptor was obtained from a girl aged 2 to 9 in good health and CMV-seropositive. The sample consisted of PBMCs. The chain combines TRBV5-1 with TRBJ2-2; the D gene is possibly TRBD2 (6 bases). The DNA of the CDR3 is TGCGCCAGCAGCTGGAGGGCCGGGGAGCTGTTTTTT. Protein: CASSWRAGELFF.